Listed here are 27 T cell receptor beta chains from one sample, sequenced in a study of T-cell memory formation after mild COVID-19. TCRdb re-called the 5' RACE reads with MiXCR, one entry per CDR3 protein. The table includes 150,000 to 200,000 distinct CDR3 sequences, approximately 14% detected once. Sequenced sample: PBMCs or a T cell subset sorted from them (not recorded which). The origin of the receptors is an adult woman who had mild COVID-19 (a few samples of this study predate the infection). Cell type and time point are not known.

There are a few counts of this clonotype. The gene calls are TRBV7-8 and TRBJ1-1, with D unresolved. The CDR3 is made up of 14 amino acids. With 2 bases removed from V and 4 bases from J, the gap between germline ends came to 11 bases. Germline V CDR1 and CDR2: SGHVS, FQNEAQ. The CDR3 nucleotides read TGTGCCAGCAGCTTACGGGTAGGGAGCACTGAAGCTTTCTTT. This translates into CASSLRVGSTEAFF.

The chain employs TRBV6-6 and TRBJ2-7; D ambiguous. Trimming stripped 10 bases from V and 0 bases from J, with 10 bases between. CDR1 and CDR2 (germline): MNHNY, SVGAGI (reference sequence). The CDR3 consists of 12 residues. The CDR3 coding sequence is TGTGCCACGACCGTGAGCTCCTACGAGCAGTACTTC. Translation: CATTVSSYEQYF.

In its sample, this clonotype was seen a few times. This chain joins TRBV5-1 and TRBJ2-6; 9 nucleotides line up with TRBD1. The CDR3 contains 17 residues. Unmatched junction bases numbered 5, after V lost 2 bases and J lost 2 bases. The germline gives CDR1 SGHRS, CDR2 YFSETQ. CDR3 sequence reads: CASSFSGTGTGANVLTF. The CDR3, as DNA: TGCGCCAGCAGCTTTTCCGGGACAGGGACTGGGGCCAACGTCCTGACTTTC.

The V and J genes are TRBV12-3 or TRBV12-4 and TRBJ1-5, with D hard to call. The CDR3 contains 13 residues. The V and J ends lost 1 base and 5 bases respectively, with 6 bases between them. The CDR3 DNA sequence: TGTGCCAGCAGTTTAGGTCTTGATCAGCCCCAGCATTTT. Protein: CASSLGLDQPQHF.

The gene calls are TRBV7-9 and TRBJ2-3; 13 bases agree with TRBD2. The CDR3 extends over 18 amino acids. V trimming: 7 bases; J trimming: 0 bases; junction bases outside the gene matches: 10. CDR1 and CDR2 (germline): SEHNR, FQNEAQ (reference sequence). CDR3 DNA: TGTGCCAGCACCAACCCGGGACTAGCGGGAACTAGCACAGATACGCAGTATTTT. Residues: CASTNPGLAGTSTDTQYF.

This clonotype has at least ten counts. V gene TRBV13 combines with J gene TRBJ1-1; D is perhaps TRBD1 (5 bases). The V gene's germline CDR1 is PRHDT and CDR2 FYEKMQ (reference sequence). V was clipped by 5 bases and J by 11 bases, with 15 bases between them. The CDR3 contains 12 residues. The CDR3 sequence is CASSLSGTGAFF. CDR3 bases: TGTGCCAGCAGCCTATCAGGGACCGGTGCTTTCTTT.

This chain links TRBV7-9 with TRBJ2-7, with 7 bases fitting TRBD2. The germline CDR1 and CDR2 sequences are SEHNR and FQNEAQ (reference sequence). The CDR3 runs 15 residues. After removal of 4 bases from V and 8 bases from J, the junction contained 14 bases not matched to a gene. CDR3 loop: CASSSLADSSTKQYF. The CDR3 DNA sequence: TGTGCCAGCAGCTCCCTAGCGGACTCATCTACGAAGCAGTACTTC.

The V call is TRBV24-1, the J call TRBJ2-2; D remains unclear. The CDR3 length is 15 residues. The germline V gene encodes CDR1 KGHDR and CDR2 SFDVKD. Trimming took off 5 bases at V and 1 base at J, with 10 bases between the two ends. The CDR3 coding sequence is TGTGCCACCAGTGCCGCAACAGAGAACACCGGGGAGCTGTTTTTT. This translates into CATSAATENTGELFF.

Only a few counts were recorded for this clonotype. V and J are TRBV7-9 and TRBJ1-1, with TRBD1 identical over 11 bases. Trimming cost V 5 bases and J 6 bases; bases outside gene matches: 5. The CDR3 is 14 residues long. The germline V gene has CDR1 SEHNR and CDR2 FQNEAQ (reference sequence). CDR3 nucleotides: TGTGCCAGCAGCACACAGGGACAGGGGGCTGAAGCTTTCTTT. Its translation: CASSTQGQGAEAFF. Full variable domain (missing parts from reference TRBV7-9 and TRBJ1-1): DTGVSQNPRHKITKRGQNVTFRCDPISEHNRLYWYRQTLGQGPEFLTYFQNEAQLEKSRLLSDRFSAERPKGSFSTLEIQRTEQGDSAMYLCASSTQGQGAEAFFGQGTRLTVV.

The gene calls are TRBV12-3 or TRBV12-4 and TRBJ2-1; the match to TRBD2 covers 7 bases. CDR3 length: 16 residues. V was pared by 5 bases and J by 2 bases, with 9 bases of the junction left unmatched. The chain's CDR3 is CASSPGAGVTYNEQFF. The CDR3 DNA sequence: TGTGCCAGCAGTCCCGGCGCGGGGGTCACCTACAATGAGCAGTTCTTC.

About this clonotype: Because the CDR3's place on the DNA is in doubt, the DNA is left out and the CDR3 is given as listed by TCRdb. The chain couples TRBV12-3 or TRBV12-4 to TRBJ2-2; the D call TRBD2 from the table was never checked on the DNA. The CDR3 sequence runs 16 residues, both termini included. CDR3 in amino acids: CASSFVPAGNTGELFF.

The sample holds a few counts of this clonotype. This sequence joins TRBV20-1 and TRBJ2-3; TRBD2 agrees at 11 bases. The CDR3 runs 16 residues. CDR1 is DFQATT and CDR2 is SNEGSKA in the germline V gene (reference sequence). The V gene end was trimmed by 1 base and the J gene end by 5 bases; junction bases not matched to a gene: 8. In DNA, the CDR3 is TGCAGTGCTAGAGTCGCTAGCGGGGGGTCCCAAGATACGCAGTATTTT. Translating gives CSARVASGGSQDTQYF.

The chain's CDR3 is CASSLDSGREAPNEKLFF. CDR3 bases: TGCGCCAGCAGCTTGGATTCGGGCAGGGAGGCACCTAATGAAAAACTGTTTTTT. The V gene is TRBV5-1, the J gene TRBJ1-4; D might be TRBD1 (5 bases). The CDR3 spans 18 residues. The V end was cut by 0 bases, the J end by 3 bases, with 18 bases between. Per the germline V gene, CDR1 is SGHRS and CDR2 is YFSETQ.

A few counts support this clonotype. The genes are TRBV12-3 or TRBV12-4 and TRBJ2-5; D might be TRBD2 (6 bases). Trimming left V 6 bases short and J 5 bases short, with 10 bases between. The CDR3 extends over 12 amino acids. The chain's CDR3 is CASSRSGETQYF. The CDR3, as DNA: TGTGCCAGCAGCCGAAGCGGGGAGACCCAGTACTTC.

This clonotype was counted a few times. V and J are TRBV7-2 and TRBJ2-5, with D possibly being TRBD2 (5 bases). Germline V gives CDR1 SGHTA, CDR2 FQGNSA. The CDR3 has 14 residues. V was cut by 3 bases and J by 0 bases, with 8 bases left in between. CDR3 residues: CASSFAADQETQYF. CDR3 DNA: TGTGCCAGCAGCTTCGCAGCGGACCAAGAGACCCAGTACTTC.

This clonotype was counted ten times or more. The chain couples TRBV12-3 or TRBV12-4 to TRBJ2-5, with D perhaps being TRBD1 or TRBD2 (5 bases each). This CDR3 is 14 amino acids long. Trimming cost V 6 bases and J 4 bases, with 15 bases left between them. In nucleotides, the CDR3 is TGTGCCAGCAGCTTGTCCTCTGGGGGAGAGACCCAGTACTTC. The encoded protein is CASSLSSGGETQYF.

This chain joins TRBV7-2 and TRBJ2-5, with 9 bases matching TRBD2. The CDR3 covers 16 residues. V lost 4 bases to trimming and J lost 4 bases; unmatched junction nucleotides: 10. Germline values: CDR1 SGHTA, CDR2 FQGNSA. Here the CDR3 DNA reads TGTGCCAGCAGCTCAGGACTAGCGATGAGGAGAGAGACCCAGTACTTC. Residues: CASSSGLAMRRETQYF.

This rearrangement joins TRBV5-1 to TRBJ2-5, with 11 bases fitting TRBD2. The germline V gene encodes CDR1 SGHRS and CDR2 YFSETQ. V dropped 4 bases and J dropped 2; count of bases not matched to a gene: 13. This CDR3 contains 18 residues. CDR3 nucleotide sequence: TGCGCCAGCAGCCCGACTAATCGGGCTAGCGGGGGGCAAGAGACCCAGTACTTC. Translated: CASSPTNRASGGQETQYF.

A word on this clonotype: At one end the junction does not follow the germline gene, possibly because of a read error. J is TRBJ2-7 and V is TRBV3-1, with D possibly TRBD1 on 5 matching bases. This CDR3 has 11 amino acids. Germline V gene lookup returns CDR1 LGHDT and CDR2 YNNKEL (reference sequence). CDR3 residues: CARSQGAEQYF. The CDR3, as DNA: TGTGCCAGAAGCCAAGGGGCCGAGCAGTACTTC.

V usage is TRBV19 and J usage is TRBJ2-5; TRBD1 matches at 7 bases. Germline loops: CDR1 LNHDA, CDR2 SQIVND (reference sequence). Germline trimming cut 3 bases from V and 3 bases from J; bases unmatched to any gene: 7. The CDR3 is 15 residues long. The chain's CDR3 is CASSMAGGRKETQYF. The CDR3 region has the DNA TGTGCCAGTAGTATGGCAGGGGGTAGGAAAGAGACCCAGTACTTC.

In its sample, this clonotype was seen a few times. This chain joins TRBV18 and TRBJ2-2; D is undetermined. The V end was cut by 0 bases, the J end by 2 bases, with 16 bases between. The CDR3 has 18 residues. The V gene's germline CDR1 is KGHSH and CDR2 LQKENI. CDR3 in amino acids: CASSPPRKQHRNTGELFF. The CDR3 nucleotides are TGTGCCAGCTCACCACCGAGGAAACAGCACCGCAACACCGGGGAGCTGTTTTTT. The full variable domain, with the rest looked up from reference TRBV18 and TRBJ2-2, is NAGVMQNPRHLVRRRGQEARLRCSPMKGHSHVYWYRQLPEEGLKFMVYLQKENIIDESGMPKERFSAEFPKEGPSILRIQQVVRGDSAAYFCASSPPRKQHRNTGELFFGEGSRLTVL.

The chain uses TRBV4-3 and TRBJ2-7; D is perhaps TRBD2 (5 bases). The CDR3 sequence is 18 residues long. The germline V gene has CDR1 LGHNA and CDR2 YSLEER. V was pared by 0 bases and J by 1 base, with 19 bases between. This CDR3 reads CASSQEKLSGVFSYEQYF. In nucleotides, the CDR3 is TGCGCCAGCAGCCAAGAAAAATTGAGCGGAGTTTTTTCCTACGAGCAGTACTTC.

The rearrangement joins TRBV7-6 to TRBJ1-4; TRBD1 is a possible D gene (5 bases). The CDR3 is made up of 15 amino acids. Germline CDR1 reads SGHVS; CDR2 reads FNYEAQ. The V end lost 4 bases, the J end lost 8 bases, and 17 bases lay between the germline ends. Here the CDR3 reads CASSSSGTLGEKLFF. DNA for the CDR3: TGTGCCAGCAGCTCCTCCGGGACTCTGGGGGAAAAACTGTTTTTT.

Concerning this clonotype: The junction does not match germline at one end; this may be a read error. Here the CDR3 reads CASRHAGGETQYF. The CDR3, as DNA: TGTGCCAGCCGCCACGCTGGGGGGGAGACCCAGTACTTC. The chain joins TRBV4-2 to TRBJ2-5, with D perhaps TRBD2 (6 bases). The CDR3 is 13 residues long. The germline V gene encodes CDR1 LGHNA and CDR2 YNFKEQ.

The gene calls are TRBV9 and TRBJ2-3; the D gene is possibly TRBD2 (6 bases). From germline, CDR1 is SGDLS and CDR2 YYNGEE. The CDR3 is 15 amino acids. The ends were cut back, 4 bases at V and 0 bases at J, with 12 bases in the middle. The CDR3 here is CASSPQRVSTDTQYF. The CDR3 DNA is TGTGCCAGCAGCCCACAGCGGGTGAGCACAGATACGCAGTATTTT.

This clonotype was picked up a small number of times. The chain is built from TRBV20-1 and TRBJ2-6; D gene uncertain. The CDR3 is made up of 15 amino acids. Trimming removed 0 bases at V and 2 bases at J, with 8 bases between. Germline V gives CDR1 DFQATT, CDR2 SNEGSKA (reference sequence). CDR3 protein: CSARDGRAGANVLTF. DNA of the CDR3: TGCAGTGCTAGAGATGGGCGCGCTGGGGCCAACGTCCTGACTTTC.

V usage is TRBV5-6 and J usage is TRBJ2-7; no definite D call. Germline loops: CDR1 SGHDT, CDR2 YYEEEE. Trimming shortened V by 3 bases and J by 2 bases, and 15 bases separated the two germline ends. The CDR3 length is 15 residues. The CDR3, as DNA: TGTGCCAGCAGCTATACAACCGAAAGAGCCTACGAGCAGTACTTC. This codes for CASSYTTERAYEQYF.